What follows are 28 T cell receptor beta chains derived from one specimen sequenced in a study of blood T cell repertoires in COVID-19. This table comes from immunoSEQ multiplex PCR, and its TCRdb copy is limited to in-frame clones, with some not included. The profile covers around 200,000 clones, with around 82% appearing a single time and around 9.5% taken by the ten largest. Specimen: peripheral blood. The receptor set was obtained from an elderly woman with acute or convalescent COVID-19.

The J gene is TRBJ2-7, the V gene TRBV29-1; 10 nucleotides line up with TRBD1. This CDR3 has 14 amino acids. Trimming removed 5 bases from V and 2 bases from J; junction bases left unmatched: 6. Germline CDR1 SQVTM, CDR2 ANQGSEA. The DNA for the CDR3 is TGCAGCGTTAGACGGGACAGGGGAACCTACGAGCAGTACTTC. Translation: CSVRRDRGTYEQYF.

The chain carries TRBV7-3 and TRBJ2-3; D is undetermined. The CDR3 is 13 residues long. The V gene lost 3 bases and the J gene lost 1 base, with 5 bases spanning the gap. Germline V lookup: CDR1 SGHTA, CDR2 FQGTGA. The CDR3 nucleotides read TGTGCCAGCAGCTTTCAGGGCACAGATACGCAGTATTTT. Encoded protein: CASSFQGTDTQYF.

J is TRBJ1-3 and V is TRBV24-1, with unresolved D. The V end lost 2 bases, the J end lost 4 bases, and 11 bases lay between the germline ends. Looked up from germline, CDR1 is KGHDR and CDR2 is SFDVKD. The CDR3 extends over 15 amino acids. DNA of the CDR3: TGTGCCACCAGTGATTCGCGGGGTTCAGGAAACACCATATATTTT. Translation: CATSDSRGSGNTIYF.

This chain's CDR3 is CASSSLGGRGQETQYF. The CDR3 DNA reads as TGTGCCAGCAGCTCCCTAGGGGGCCGGGGCCAAGAGACCCAGTACTTC. The gene calls are TRBV7-9 and TRBJ2-5; 7 nucleotides line up with TRBD1. V shed 4 bases and J 1 base; nucleotides not matched to a gene: 9. Germline loops: CDR1 SEHNR, CDR2 FQNEAQ (reference sequence). CDR3 size: 16 residues.

The V gene is TRBV6-1, the J gene TRBJ1-1; D is possibly TRBD1 (5 bases). The V end lost 2 bases, the J end lost 2 bases, and 12 bases lay between the germline ends. In germline, CDR1 is MNHNS, CDR2 SASEGT. CDR3 length equals 15 residues. CDR3 DNA sequence: TGTGCCAGCAGTGAAATGGAGGGGTTCAACACTGAAGCTTTCTTT. It encodes CASSEMEGFNTEAFF.

This chain links TRBV19 with TRBJ1-4; a possible D gene is TRBD1 (5 bases). Germline V gene sequence: CDR1 LNHDA, CDR2 SQIVND (reference sequence). V shed 3 bases and J shed 4 bases, with 9 bases lying between them. CDR3 length: 14 residues. The CDR3 bases are TGTGCCAGTAGTATTGGCAGGGTTAATGAAAAACTGTTTTTT. Amino acids: CASSIGRVNEKLFF.

This clone was seen just once. This chain links TRBV19 with TRBJ2-7; the D gene is possibly TRBD1 (6 bases). The CDR3 runs to 12 residues. Germline V lookup: CDR1 LNHDA, CDR2 SQIVND (reference sequence). The V end lost 4 bases, the J end lost 5 bases, and 9 bases lay between the germline ends. In nucleotides, the CDR3 is TGTGCCAGTAGTAATACAGGGAACGAGCAGTACTTC. Amino acid sequence: CASSNTGNEQYF.

This clone was recorded once. J is TRBJ2-7 and V is TRBV5-5; the match to TRBD2 covers 10 bases. There are 15 residues in the CDR3. J gave up 1 base and V 9 bases, and 10 bases lay outside the gene matches. Germline V gives CDR1 SGHKS, CDR2 YYEKEE (reference sequence). The CDR3 here is CATTPGLAASYEQYF. CDR3 nucleotide sequence: TGTGCCACCACCCCTGGACTAGCGGCGTCCTACGAGCAGTACTTC. The whole variable domain, filled in from reference TRBV5-5 and TRBJ2-7, reads DAGVTQSPTHLIKTRGQQVTLRCSPISGHKSVSWYQQVLGQGPQFIFQYYEKEERGRGNFPDRFSARQFPNYSSELNVNALLLGDSALYLCATTPGLAASYEQYFGPGTRLTVT.

This clone showed up just a few times. This chain joins TRBV27 and TRBJ1-5, with D uncertain. V gave up 1 base and J gave up 7 bases, with 8 bases separating them. Germline V gene lookup returns CDR1 MNHEY and CDR2 SMNVEV (reference sequence). The CDR3 sequence is 13 residues long. Written as DNA, the CDR3 is TGTGCCAGCAGTTTATTCCGACTCCAGCCCCAGCATTTT. This codes for CASSLFRLQPQHF.

The CDR3 loop reads CASSSASADTQYF. The CDR3 nucleotides read TGTGCCAGCAGCTCCGCGAGCGCAGATACGCAGTATTTT. This rearrangement joins TRBV9 to TRBJ2-3, with D unresolved. The CDR3 contains 13 residues. V was cut by 4 bases and J by 4 bases, with 10 bases left in between. Germline V gene sequence: CDR1 SGDLS, CDR2 YYNGEE.

The count of this clone is one. The rearrangement links TRBV19 to TRBJ2-2; maybe TRBD1 (5 bases). Per the germline V gene, CDR1 is LNHDA and CDR2 is SQIVND (reference sequence). Trimming cost V 6 bases and J 6 bases, with 11 bases left between them. The CDR3 extends over 13 amino acids. The CDR3 loop is CASRISGPGELFF. The CDR3 nucleotides are TGTGCCAGTAGGATCTCAGGGCCCGGGGAGCTGTTTTTT.

In DNA, the CDR3 is TGTGCCAGCTCACCACCCCCGGGCAGGGAGGGAGATACGCAGTATTTT. This sequence encodes CASSPPPGREGDTQYF. The chain combines TRBV18 with TRBJ2-3; 7 positions agree with TRBD2. Per germline, CDR1 KGHSH and CDR2 LQKENI. V was pared by 0 bases and J by 5 bases, with 8 bases of the junction left unmatched. The CDR3 contains 16 residues.

The chain uses TRBV7-2 and TRBJ2-3, with D maybe TRBD2 (6 bases). The V and J ends lost 3 bases and 1 base respectively, with 17 bases between them. Per the germline V gene, CDR1 is SGHTA and CDR2 is FQGNSA. The CDR3 totals 17 residues. The CDR3 reads CASSFRLSGEGTDTQYF. The CDR3 DNA reads TGTGCCAGCAGCTTTCGACTATCGGGGGAGGGCACAGATACGCAGTATTTT.

By proportion, this clone is medium-sized. The CDR3 loop is CASSPLDRGTGNTIYF. Here the CDR3 DNA reads TGTGCCAGTAGCCCCCTGGACAGGGGGACTGGAAACACCATATATTTT. V and J are TRBV19 and TRBJ1-3; 10 positions agree with TRBD1. CDR1 LNHDA and CDR2 SQIVND come from the germline V gene (reference sequence). The CDR3 is 16 amino acids. Trimming cost V 6 bases and J 2 bases; bases outside gene matches: 7.

This chain uses TRBV6-5 with TRBJ2-5; the D is unclear. There are 14 residues in the CDR3. V shed 2 bases and J shed 0 bases, with 7 bases lying between them. CDR1 and CDR2 (germline): MNHEY, SVGAGI. CDR3 in DNA: TGTGCCAGCAGTTACCGGCTAGACCAAGAGACCCAGTACTTC. This sequence encodes CASSYRLDQETQYF.

A single count supports this clone. The gene calls are TRBV9 and TRBJ1-1, with 7 bases aligning to TRBD1. J lost 1 base, V lost 2 bases, and 2 bases had no gene match. This CDR3 is built from 14 residues. Germline CDR1 reads SGDLS; CDR2 reads YYNGEE. CDR3 loop: CASSVGQENTEAFF. The CDR3 nucleotides are TGTGCCAGCAGCGTCGGACAGGAGAACACTGAAGCTTTCTTT.

V is TRBV9 and J is TRBJ2-1; 9 nucleotides agree with TRBD1. The CDR3 consists of 16 residues. After removal of 0 bases from V and 8 bases from J, the junction contained 9 bases not matched to a gene. Germline-derived CDR1 and CDR2 are SGDLS and YYNGEE. The CDR3 here is CASSVDGTGYIDEQFF. DNA for the CDR3: TGTGCCAGCAGCGTAGACGGGACAGGGTATATCGATGAGCAGTTCTTC.

The rearrangement joins TRBV4-3 to TRBJ1-4; 10 bases map to TRBD1. This CDR3 region has 15 residues. The ends lost 3 bases at V and 9 bases at J; junction bases unmatched: 7. Germline V gene data show CDR1 as LGHNA and CDR2 as YSLEER. This CDR3 reads CASSHDRQGAQKLFF. CDR3 DNA sequence: TGCGCCAGCAGCCATGATCGACAGGGGGCGCAAAAACTGTTTTTT.

The V gene is TRBV7-9, the J gene TRBJ1-1; D is ambiguous. Germline V lookup: CDR1 SEHNR, CDR2 FQNEAQ (reference sequence). V was shortened by 2 bases and J by 1 base, with 8 bases between the two germline ends. The CDR3 is made up of 14 amino acids. Here the CDR3 DNA reads TGTGCCAGCAGCTTACAAGCTGGGAACACTGAAGCTTTCTTT. Translated: CASSLQAGNTEAFF.

J is TRBJ2-1 and V is TRBV6-1, with D perhaps matching TRBD1 (6 bases). CDR3 size: 16 residues. Deletions cut 3 bases from V and 4 bases from J, with 16 bases between. The V gene's germline CDR1 is MNHNS and CDR2 SASEGT. The CDR3 here is CASSEAGRGGYNEQFF. The CDR3, as DNA: TGTGCCAGCAGTGAGGCGGGCAGGGGTGGTTACAATGAGCAGTTCTTC.

The chain links TRBV11-2 to TRBJ2-5; a weak D match, TRBD1 (6 bases). The ends were cut back, 3 bases at V and 1 base at J, with 9 bases in the middle. Germline V gene lookup returns CDR1 SGHAT and CDR2 FQNNGV. The CDR3 consists of 14 residues. The CDR3 protein is CASSFLQGQETQYF. The CDR3, as DNA: TGTGCCAGCAGCTTTTTACAGGGCCAAGAGACCCAGTACTTC.

In this sample, this clone turned up once. The CDR3 reads CASSVQLLAGVGELFF. Written as DNA, the CDR3 is TGTGCCAGCAGCGTCCAGCTACTAGCGGGGGTCGGGGAGCTGTTTTTT. The rearrangement links TRBV9 to TRBJ2-2, with 11 bases aligning to TRBD2. Looked up from germline, CDR1 is SGDLS and CDR2 is YYNGEE. The trim removed 2 bases at V and 7 bases at J, leaving 7 bases unmatched. The CDR3 is 16 residues long.

The chain carries TRBV7-3 and TRBJ2-3; D may be TRBD2 (6 bases). V lost 5 bases, J lost 2 bases, and 11 bases lay in between. The CDR3 spans 14 residues. Germline-derived CDR1 and CDR2 are SGHTA and FQGTGA. The CDR3 sequence: CASSPGLPTDTQYF. The CDR3 DNA sequence: TGTGCCAGCAGCCCGGGACTCCCCACAGATACGCAGTATTTT.

V is TRBV12-3 or TRBV12-4 and J is TRBJ1-1, with 7 bases matching TRBD1. The CDR3 is 13 residues long. J was trimmed by 2 bases and V by 5 bases; bases with no gene match: 2. CDR3 region: CASSRQGNTEAFF. The CDR3 bases are TGTGCCAGCAGTCGACAGGGCAACACTGAAGCTTTCTTT.

This chain joins TRBV19 and TRBJ2-2, with D possibly TRBD1 on 5 matching bases. Trimming left V 5 bases short and J 0 bases short, with 7 bases between. This CDR3 is built from 14 residues. In germline, CDR1 is LNHDA, CDR2 SQIVND (reference sequence). DNA of the CDR3: TGTGCCAGTAGTGGACAAGCGAACACCGGGGAGCTGTTTTTT. Protein: CASSGQANTGELFF. Complete variable domain (other parts from reference TRBV19 and TRBJ2-2): DGGITQSPKYLFRKEGQNVTLSCEQNLNHDAMYWYRQDPGQGLRLIYYSQIVNDFQKGDIAEGYSVSREKKESFPLTVTSAQKNPTAFYLCASSGQANTGELFFGEGSRLTVL.

This rearrangement joins TRBV5-1 to TRBJ2-1; TRBD1 agrees at 9 bases. This CDR3 comprises 16 residues. Germline CDR1 is SGHRS and CDR2 is YFSETQ. The V and J ends lost 4 bases and 2 bases, in that order; junction bases with no gene match: 7. CDR3: CASSPGTGNTYNEQFF. The CDR3 bases are TGCGCCAGCAGCCCGGGGACAGGGAACACCTACAATGAGCAGTTCTTC.

The chain uses TRBV2 and TRBJ2-7; D call uncertain. CDR3 length equals 12 residues. Trimming took 4 bases from V and 3 from J, leaving 7 bases between them. CDR1 is SNHLY and CDR2 is FYNNEI in the germline V gene. DNA of the CDR3: TGTGCCAGCAGTGTTGCACTCTACGAGCAGTACTTC. Residues: CASSVALYEQYF.

The rearrangement uses TRBV24-1 and TRBJ1-4; D may be TRBD1 (6 bases). V lost 7 bases to trimming and J lost 8 bases, with 13 bases between them. Looked up from germline, CDR1 is KGHDR and CDR2 is SFDVKD. The CDR3 runs 13 residues. CDR3 sequence: CATSGGASEKLFF. CDR3 nucleotides: TGTGCCACCAGCGGGGGGGCGTCGGAAAAACTGTTTTTT.